These T cell receptor beta chains were read from a single sample in a study of shared clonotypes between healthy human individuals. Clones were read by immunoSEQ multiplex PCR, and TCRdb kept only the in-frame ones, dropping some. This sample has 600,000 to 700,000 clones, with approximately 73% found just once. Input material: memory CD4+ T cells sorted from blood. Source of these receptors: a woman aged 25-40 years in good health. The CDR3 runs from the conserved cysteine through the conserved F or W. Fields, in order: clone size, D gene, J gene, V gene, CDR3 protein, CDR3 DNA. The D gene is left open where the match is weak. Some rows have no size entry. The others give once, few or many, or a class for an expanded clone.

abundance: few
d_gene: NA
j_gene: TRBJ2-7
v_gene: TRBV5-1
CDR3aa: CASSWTLGGTSYEQYF
CDR3nt: TGCGCCAGCAGCTGGACCCTGGGGGGAACCTCCTACGAGCAGTACTTC

abundance: NA
d_gene: NA
j_gene: TRBJ2-2
v_gene: TRBV5-8
CDR3aa: CASRPLGAGELFF
CDR3nt: TGTGCCAGCAGACCTCTAGGGGCCGGGGAGCTGTTTTTT

abundance: NA
d_gene: NA
j_gene: TRBJ1-1
v_gene: TRBV27
CDR3aa: CASSLRENTEAFF
CDR3nt: TGTGCCAGCAGTTTGAGGGAGAACACTGAAGCTTTCTTT

abundance: NA
d_gene: NA
j_gene: TRBJ2-3
v_gene: TRBV9
CDR3aa: CASSVGLTGSDTQYF
CDR3nt: TGTGCCAGCAGCGTAGGCCTAACGGGGTCAGATACGCAGTATTTT

abundance: NA
d_gene: NA
j_gene: TRBJ1-5
v_gene: TRBV11-2
CDR3aa: CASSYPLGPQHF
CDR3nt: TGTGCCAGCAGCTACCCTTTGGGGCCCCAGCATTTT

abundance: many
d_gene: TRBD2
j_gene: TRBJ2-3
v_gene: TRBV29-1
CDR3aa: CSVRASGRGPDTQYF
CDR3nt: TGCAGCGTTCGGGCTAGCGGGAGGGGGCCAGATACGCAGTATTTT

abundance: NA
d_gene: NA
j_gene: TRBJ1-4
v_gene: TRBV5-1
CDR3aa: CASSFSGFPHEKLFF
CDR3nt: TGCGCCAGCAGCTTTTCAGGGTTCCCCCATGAAAAACTGTTTTTT

abundance: NA
d_gene: TRBD1
j_gene: TRBJ1-1
v_gene: TRBV4-2
CDR3aa: CASSLPGQRNTEAFF
CDR3nt: TGTGCCAGCAGCCTACCGGGACAGAGGAACACTGAAGCTTTCTTT

abundance: NA
d_gene: TRBD2
j_gene: TRBJ2-2
v_gene: TRBV7-9
CDR3aa: CASSKGLAGAGTGELFF
CDR3nt: TGTGCCAGCAGCAAGGGACTAGCGGGAGCAGGCACCGGGGAGCTGTTTTTT

abundance: NA
d_gene: NA
j_gene: TRBJ2-7
v_gene: TRBV4-2
CDR3aa: CASSPKDLPYYEQYF
CDR3nt: TGTGCCAGCAGCCCCAAAGACCTACCCTATTACGAGCAGTACTTC

abundance: once
d_gene: TRBD2
j_gene: TRBJ2-3
v_gene: TRBV7-9
CDR3aa: CASSLTSGRRTDTQYF
CDR3nt: TGTGCCAGCAGCCTCACTAGCGGGAGGAGAACAGATACGCAGTATTTT

abundance: NA
d_gene: NA
j_gene: TRBJ2-5
v_gene: TRBV7-7
CDR3aa: CASSPTGLQETQYF
CDR3nt: TGTGCCAGCAGTCCAACAGGGCTGCAAGAGACCCAGTACTTC

abundance: once
d_gene: NA
j_gene: TRBJ2-2
v_gene: TRBV10-2
CDR3aa: CASYGGPNTGELFF
CDR3nt: TGCGCCAGTTACGGGGGCCCGAACACCGGGGAGCTGTTTTTT

abundance: once
d_gene: TRBD1
j_gene: TRBJ2-5
v_gene: TRBV2
CDR3aa: CASSGQGAQETQYF
CDR3nt: TGTGCCAGCAGTGGACAGGGGGCCCAAGAGACCCAGTACTTC